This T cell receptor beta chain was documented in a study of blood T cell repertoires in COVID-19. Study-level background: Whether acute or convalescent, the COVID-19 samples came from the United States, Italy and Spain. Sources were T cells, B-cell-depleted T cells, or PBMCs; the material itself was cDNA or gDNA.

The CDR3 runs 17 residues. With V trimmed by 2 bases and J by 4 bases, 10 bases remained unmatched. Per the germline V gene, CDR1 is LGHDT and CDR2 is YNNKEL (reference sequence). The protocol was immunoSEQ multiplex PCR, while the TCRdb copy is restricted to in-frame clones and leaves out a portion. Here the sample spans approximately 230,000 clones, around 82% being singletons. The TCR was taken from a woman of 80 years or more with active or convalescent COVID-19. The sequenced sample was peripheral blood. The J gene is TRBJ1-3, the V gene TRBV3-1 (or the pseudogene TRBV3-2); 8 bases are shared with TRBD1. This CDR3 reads CASSQSAGTGYGNTIYF. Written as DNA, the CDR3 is TGTGCCAGCAGCCAATCCGCCGGGACAGGATACGGAAACACCATATATTTT.